Listed below are T cell receptor beta chains from one sample, sequenced in a study of neurological immune-mediated disorders. TCRdb called the 5' RACE reads again in MiXCR, with one record for every CDR3 protein. The profile shows tens of thousands of distinct CDR3 sequences, less than 15% of them singletons. The sequencing sample was made of PBMCs. The origin of the receptors is a woman between 45 and 60 years old with HTLV-1-associated myelopathy (HAM/TSP). Each CDR3 is given with its conserved first and last residue. D genes are given only for firm matches. Expanded clones are given a class, and other clones once, few, many or no size at all.

j_call	clone_size	v_call	d_call	cdr3_aa	cdr3_nt
TRBJ1-5	-	TRBV4-1	-	CASSQGNQPQHF	TGCGCCAGCAGCCAAGGGAATCAGCCCCAGCATTTT
TRBJ2-1	many	TRBV10-3	-	CAISEATGTNSYNEQFF	TGTGCCATCAGTGAGGCGACCGGGACAAACTCCTACAATGAGCAGTTCTTC
TRBJ1-1	many	TRBV7-6	-	CASSLAAGNTEAFF	TGTGCCAGCAGCTTAGCGGCTGGGAACACTGAAGCTTTCTTT
TRBJ2-3	many	TRBV15	-	CATRRGDTQYF	TGTGCCACCAGGCGAGGGGATACGCAGTATTTT
TRBJ2-3	many	TRBV3-1	-	CASSSRAPAQNTQYF	TGTGCCAGCAGCTCCCGGGCGCCGGCACAGAATACGCAGTATTTT
TRBJ2-7	many	TRBV16	-	CASSQSVVSYEQYF	TGTGCCAGCAGCCAATCGGTCGTGTCCTACGAGCAGTACTTC
TRBJ1-4	many	TRBV5-1	-	CASSFRGLPATNEKLFF	TGCGCCAGCAGCTTTAGAGGGTTGCCTGCAACTAATGAAAAACTGTTTTTT
TRBJ1-1	many	TRBV5-1	-	CASSDGRGFTEAFF	TGCGCCAGCAGCGATGGACGGGGTTTCACTGAAGCTTTCTTT
TRBJ1-5	few	TRBV7-9	-	CASSSGLGEPQHF	TGTGCCAGCAGCTCTGGCCTGGGGGAGCCCCAGCATTTT
TRBJ2-3	many	TRBV20-1	-	CSASTDTQYF	TGCAGTGCTAGCACAGATACGCAGTATTTT
TRBJ2-5	many	TRBV12-3/TRBV12-4	-	CASKRSGETRETQYF	TGTGCCAGCAAGCGGTCGGGGGAGACACGAGAGACCCAGTACTTC
TRBJ1-2	many	TRBV28	-	CASSRNTGISYGYTF	TGTGCCAGCAGCCGTAATACAGGGATATCCTATGGCTACACCTTC
TRBJ2-3	many	TRBV7-2	-	CASSLAPNTDTQYF	TGTGCCAGCAGCTTAGCTCCTAACACAGATACGCAGTATTTT
TRBJ1-2	many	TRBV5-1	-	CASSLDPSSGYTF	TGCGCCAGCAGCTTGGATCCTTCTTCGGGCTACACCTTC
TRBJ2-5	many	TRBV5-1	TRBD1	CASSSTSQGARETQYF	TGCGCCAGCAGCTCTACCTCGCAGGGGGCGCGGGAGACCCAGTACTTC
TRBJ2-1	-	TRBV20-1	TRBD1	CSDIGGQGSNEQFF	TGCAGTGATATAGGAGGACAGGGGAGCAATGAGCAGTTCTTC
TRBJ2-1	-	TRBV5-1	TRBD2	CASSSTPSGAYNEQFF	TGCGCCAGCAGCTCAACACCTAGCGGGGCGTACAATGAGCAGTTCTTC
TRBJ2-3	many	TRBV7-2	TRBD2	CASGGGTSGVADTQYF	TGTGCCAGTGGAGGGGGGACTAGCGGGGTAGCGGATACGCAGTATTTT
TRBJ2-1	many	TRBV5-1	-	CASSPLGGSSYNEQFF	TGCGCCAGCAGCCCACTCGGGGGTAGCTCCTACAATGAGCAGTTCTTC
TRBJ2-7	many	TRBV27	-	CASGRRRLSNEQYF	TGTGCCAGCGGGAGGCGGAGACTCTCGAACGAGCAGTACTTC
TRBJ1-6	many	TRBV14	-	CASSPLLGSPLHF	TGTGCCAGCAGCCCGTTATTGGGTTCACCCCTCCACTTT
TRBJ1-4	few	TRBV18	-	CASSPPGGNEKLFF	TGTGCCAGCTCACCACCGGGAGGGAATGAAAAACTGTTTTTT
TRBJ2-7	many	TRBV9	TRBD1	CASSAETGVAQDQYF	TGTGCCAGCAGCGCAGAGACAGGGGTCGCGCAGGATCAGTACTTC
TRBJ2-5	many	TRBV4-2	TRBD2	CASSQRQSGIAETQYF	TGTGCCAGCAGCCAAAGACAAAGCGGGATAGCGGAGACCCAGTACTTC
TRBJ2-1	few	TRBV18	TRBD1	CASSPSRTGWEQFF	TGTGCCAGCTCACCCTCCCGGACAGGCTGGGAGCAGTTCTTC
TRBJ2-5	many	TRBV5-1	TRBD2	CASSLGLAGPQYF	TGCGCCAGCAGCTTGGGTCTAGCGGGGCCCCAGTACTTC
TRBJ1-3	many	TRBV6-6	-	CASSYFVGSSGNTIYF	TGTGCCAGCAGTTACTTCGTAGGGAGCTCTGGAAACACCATATATTTT
TRBJ1-1	many	TRBV20-1	-	CSAFARRNTEAFF	TGCAGTGCTTTTGCCCGGCGGAACACTGAAGCTTTCTTT
TRBJ2-2	many	TRBV5-5	-	CASSLGQFPGELFF	TGTGCCAGCAGCTTGGGACAGTTCCCCGGGGAGCTGTTTTTT
TRBJ2-7	many	TRBV7-9	TRBD1	CASSLVLFGDRGHEQYF	TGTGCCAGCAGCTTAGTACTGTTCGGGGACAGGGGGCACGAGCAGTACTTC
TRBJ1-2	many	TRBV20-1	-	CSAFRDNLNYGYTF	TGCAGTGCTTTCCGGGACAACCTTAACTATGGCTACACCTTC
TRBJ1-6	-	TRBV6-1	TRBD1	CASTGQGSPLHF	TGTGCCAGCACTGGACAGGGTTCACCCCTCCACTTT
TRBJ1-1	few	TRBV6-1	-	CASSEEGTVNTEAFF	TGTGCCAGCAGTGAAGAAGGGACGGTCAACACTGAAGCTTTCTTT
TRBJ2-1	many	TRBV7-2	TRBD2	CASSLNGGGDNEQFF	TGTGCCAGCAGCTTAAATGGCGGGGGGGACAATGAGCAGTTCTTC
TRBJ1-5	many	TRBV29-1	-	CSVLDLSGGNQPQHF	TGCAGCGTCTTGGACCTCTCTGGGGGCAATCAGCCCCAGCATTTT
TRBJ2-4	many	TRBV9	TRBD1	CASSAQTTGDLQYF	TGTGCCAGCAGCGCTCAAACGACAGGGGATCTTCAGTACTTC
TRBJ1-6	many	TRBV7-6	TRBD1	CASSRSLGQGNNSPLHF	TGTGCCAGCAGCCGCTCTTTGGGACAGGGTAATAATTCACCCCTCCACTTT
TRBJ2-5	many	TRBV18	TRBD1	CASSPDRGLQETQYF	TGTGCCAGCTCACCGGACAGGGGGCTGCAAGAGACCCAGTACTTC
TRBJ2-7	-	TRBV5-6	-	CASGHGSAAYAQYF	TGTGCCAGCGGTCACGGTTCGGCTGCCTACGCGCAGTACTTC
TRBJ2-2	many	TRBV7-8	TRBD1	CASSPRQGRQAGELFF	TGTGCCAGCAGCCCCAGACAGGGAAGGCAAGCCGGGGAGCTGTTTTTT
TRBJ2-5	many	TRBV13	-	CASSFNVETQYF	TGTGCCAGCAGCTTTAACGTCGAGACCCAGTACTTC
TRBJ2-1	many	TRBV5-1	TRBD2	CASSSTPSGGADEQFF	TGCGCCAGCAGCTCAACACCTAGCGGGGGGGCCGATGAGCAGTTCTTC
TRBJ2-5	many	TRBV7-2	TRBD2	CASSKAGGGETQYF	TGTGCCAGCAGCAAAGCGGGGGGGGGAGAGACCCAGTACTTC
TRBJ1-1	many	TRBV5-1	-	CASSLNGGRDTEAFF	TGCGCCAGCAGCTTGAACGGGGGAAGGGACACTGAAGCTTTCTTT
TRBJ1-5	many	TRBV12-3/TRBV12-4	-	CASSLRAGNQPQHF	TGTGCCAGCAGTTTAAGGGCAGGAAATCAGCCCCAGCATTTT
TRBJ2-1	few	TRBV14	-	CASSPRDSSYNEQFF	TGTGCCAGCAGCCCCCGCGATAGCTCCTACAATGAGCAGTTCTTC
TRBJ1-1	many	TRBV5-6	-	CASSFPGVNTEAFF	TGTGCCAGCAGCTTCCCAGGGGTGAACACTGAAGCTTTCTTT
TRBJ2-3	many	TRBV7-9	-	CASSFSRTGTQTYRDTQYF	TGTGCCAGCAGCTTTAGTAGGACCGGGACCCAAACCTACCGGGATACGCAGTATTTT
TRBJ2-2	medium-sized	TRBV5-1	TRBD1	CASRPTFGTGDIANTGELFF	TGCGCCAGCAGACCGACTTTTGGGACAGGGGATATCGCGAACACCGGGGAGCTGTTTTTT
TRBJ1-3	many	TRBV6-5	-	CASSSAGGRNTIYF	TGTGCCAGCAGTTCCGCTGGGGGAAGAAACACCATATATTTT
TRBJ1-1	many	TRBV20-1	-	CSASRLGSMNTEAFF	TGCAGTGCTAGTCGGTTGGGTTCCATGAACACTGAAGCTTTCTTT
TRBJ2-3	many	TRBV6-2/TRBV6-3	TRBD2	CASSYYGLAGATTDTQYF	TGTGCCAGCAGTTACTACGGACTAGCGGGGGCCACCACAGATACGCAGTATTTT
TRBJ2-1	many	TRBV27	-	CASIKGGSSYNEQFF	TGTGCCAGCATTAAGGGGGGGAGCTCCTACAATGAGCAGTTCTTC
TRBJ2-3	many	TRBV12-3/TRBV12-4	TRBD2	CASSFVAGAPTDTQYF	TGTGCCAGCAGTTTCGTAGCGGGGGCCCCCACAGATACGCAGTATTTT
TRBJ2-1	many	TRBV20-1	TRBD2	CSAGGLANNEQFF	TGCAGTGCGGGAGGACTAGCGAACAATGAGCAGTTCTTC